A single sample is the source of the 18 T cell receptor beta chains below, sequenced in a study of CXCR3-negative and CXCR3-positive naive CD8 T cells. Libraries of TRB cDNA were made by 5' RACE and carried UMIs. TCRdb reprocessed the 5' RACE reads, keeping one entry per CDR3 protein, no DNA. In total, the table holds over 100,000 distinct CDR3 sequences. The sample taken for sequencing was naive CXCR3- CD8+ T cells from blood. As to subset: CD45RO-CCR7+CD27+CD95- naive CD8+ T cells lacking CXCR3 (TNR3-). The receptors come from a human donor in good health. Some clones in this sample may be carry-over from other donors' samples.

The chain uses TRBV7-9 and TRBJ1-2; the TCRdb D gene call, TRBD1, has no DNA to confirm it. Germline V CDR1 and CDR2: SEHNR, FQNEAQ (reference sequence). There are 17 residues in the CDR3. CDR3 sequence: CASSLTPGQGWDYGYTF.

V is TRBV5-5 and J is TRBJ2-7; no DNA is available, so the TRBD1 call from TCRdb remains unchecked. CDR3 length: 13 residues. Germline loops: CDR1 SGHKS, CDR2 YYEKEE (reference sequence). CDR3 residues: CASSPGVTYEQYF.

The chain carries TRBV20-1 and TRBJ2-2; TCRdb gives TRBD1 as the D gene, but with no DNA this cannot be confirmed. This CDR3 contains 17 residues. Germline V gene lookup returns CDR1 DFQATT and CDR2 SNEGSKA (reference sequence). Here the CDR3 reads CSARDRYRVLNTGELFF.

The chain combines TRBV10-3 with TRBJ1-5; TCRdb gives TRBD1 as the D gene, but with no DNA this cannot be confirmed. Per the germline V gene, CDR1 is ENHRY and CDR2 is SYGVKD. There are 15 residues in the CDR3. This CDR3 reads CATGPAGDRNQPQHF.

The V gene is TRBV4-2, the J gene TRBJ2-1. CDR1 is LGHNA, CDR2 YNFKEQ, per germline. The CDR3 contains 17 residues. The CDR3 loop reads CASSPDEGGSSYNEQFF.

The gene calls are TRBV19 and TRBJ1-2; absent DNA, TCRdb's TRBD1 call cannot be checked. Germline loops: CDR1 LNHDA, CDR2 SQIVND (reference sequence). CDR3 length: 12 amino acids. CDR3 amino acids: CASSPDSDGYTF.

This chain connects TRBV18 to TRBJ1-5. Germline CDR1 is KGHSH and CDR2 is LQKENI. This CDR3 comprises 16 residues. The CDR3 region is CASSHEDLIGNQPQHF.

The V gene is TRBV10-2, the J gene TRBJ2-1; the TCRdb D gene call, TRBD1, has no DNA to confirm it. The CDR3 extends over 17 amino acids. The germline V gene encodes CDR1 WSHSY and CDR2 SAAADI. The CDR3 sequence is CASSGIQTGRSYNEQFF.

The CDR3 reads CASSPPLVAVYNEQFF. The chain has TRBV12-3 or TRBV12-4 and TRBJ2-1; TCRdb's assignment of TRBD2 cannot be checked, as there is no DNA. CDR3 length: 16 residues.

The chain uses TRBV5-5 and TRBJ2-2; lacking DNA, the TRBD1 call made by TCRdb goes unchecked. Germline V lookup: CDR1 SGHKS, CDR2 YYEKEE (reference sequence). This CDR3 has 16 residues. CDR3: CASSPLGTGNTGELFF.

The rearrangement uses TRBV15 and TRBJ2-5; no DNA is available, so the TRBD2 call from TCRdb remains unchecked. The germline V gene has CDR1 LNHNV and CDR2 YYDKDF (reference sequence). The CDR3 totals 16 residues. CDR3 region: CATSRGLAGHQETQYF.

The chain employs TRBV2 and TRBJ1-2; TCRdb's D call, TRBD1, is unchecked because there is no DNA. In germline, CDR1 is SNHLY, CDR2 FYNNEI. The CDR3 has 15 amino acids. The CDR3 sequence is CASSVGGGNGYGYTF.

CDR3 region: CATSSGGSGEQYF. The rearrangement joins TRBV15 to TRBJ2-7; TCRdb returns TRBD2, unconfirmable since there is no DNA. CDR1 is LNHNV and CDR2 is YYDKDF in the germline V gene (reference sequence). There are 13 residues in the CDR3.

The chain links TRBV20-1 to TRBJ2-1; the TCRdb call, TRBD2, lacks DNA for checking. Germline-derived CDR1 and CDR2 are DFQATT and SNEGSKA (reference sequence). CDR3 length: 11 residues. CDR3: CSARPGGEQFF.

The V and J genes are TRBV29-1 and TRBJ2-1; with no DNA, the TCRdb D assignment of TRBD2 cannot be verified. The CDR3 spans 15 residues. In germline, CDR1 is SQVTM, CDR2 ANQGSEA. CDR3 loop: CSVEGAASSYNEQFF.

V usage is TRBV27 and J usage is TRBJ1-5; TCRdb's assignment of TRBD1 cannot be checked, as there is no DNA. CDR3 size: 17 residues. The germline gives CDR1 MNHEY, CDR2 SMNVEV (reference sequence). CDR3 sequence reads: CASSLSGGRSSNQPQHF.

The chain couples TRBV2 to TRBJ2-7; with no DNA, the TCRdb D assignment of TRBD2 cannot be verified. The CDR3 totals 18 residues. The germline CDR1 and CDR2 sequences are SNHLY and FYNNEI. CDR3 sequence: CASRGGGPSFVGLYEQYF. Complete variable domain (other parts from reference TRBV2 and TRBJ2-7): EPEVTQTPSHQVTQMGQEVILRCVPISNHLYFYWYRQILGQKVEFLVSFYNNEISEKSEIFDDQFSVERPDGSNFTLKIRSTKLEDSAMYFCASRGGGPSFVGLYEQYFGPGTRLTVT.

The J gene is TRBJ2-7, the V gene TRBV28; TCRdb reports TRBD1, a call that lacks DNA to check it against. CDR1 is MDHEN and CDR2 is SYDVKM in the germline V gene. CDR3 length: 13 amino acids. CDR3: CASSFRDNYEQYF. The full variable domain, its missing parts supplied by reference TRBV28 and TRBJ2-7, is DVKVTQSSRYLVKRTGEKVFLECVQDMDHENMFWYRQDPGLGLRLIYFSYDVKMKEKGDIPEGYSVSREKKERFSLILESASTNQTSMYLCASSFRDNYEQYFGPGTRLTVT.